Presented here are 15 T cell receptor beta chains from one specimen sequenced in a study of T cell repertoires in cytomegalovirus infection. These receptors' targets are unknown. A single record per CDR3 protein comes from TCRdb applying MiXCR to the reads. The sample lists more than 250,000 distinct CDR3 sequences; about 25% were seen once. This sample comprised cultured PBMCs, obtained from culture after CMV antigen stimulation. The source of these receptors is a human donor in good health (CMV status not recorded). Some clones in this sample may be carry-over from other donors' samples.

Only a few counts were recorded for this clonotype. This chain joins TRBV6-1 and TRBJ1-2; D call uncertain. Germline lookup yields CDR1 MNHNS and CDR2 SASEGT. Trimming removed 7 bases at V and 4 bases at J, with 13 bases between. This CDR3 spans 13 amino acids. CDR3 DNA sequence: TGTGCCAGCACGCGGTCGACCGCCTATGGCTACACCTTC. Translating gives CASTRSTAYGYTF.

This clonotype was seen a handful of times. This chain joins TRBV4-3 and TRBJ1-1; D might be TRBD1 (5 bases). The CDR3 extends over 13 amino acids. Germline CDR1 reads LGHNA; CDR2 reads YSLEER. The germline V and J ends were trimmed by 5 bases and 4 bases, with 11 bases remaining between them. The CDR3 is CASSATGVTEAFF. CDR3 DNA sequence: TGCGCCAGCAGCGCTACGGGGGTCACTGAAGCTTTCTTT.

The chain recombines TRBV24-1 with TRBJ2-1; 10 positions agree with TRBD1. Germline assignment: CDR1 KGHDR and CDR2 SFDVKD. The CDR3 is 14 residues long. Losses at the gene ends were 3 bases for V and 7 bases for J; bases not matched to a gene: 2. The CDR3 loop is CATSDRTGGNEQFF. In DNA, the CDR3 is TGTGCCACCAGTGATCGGACAGGGGGGAATGAGCAGTTCTTC.

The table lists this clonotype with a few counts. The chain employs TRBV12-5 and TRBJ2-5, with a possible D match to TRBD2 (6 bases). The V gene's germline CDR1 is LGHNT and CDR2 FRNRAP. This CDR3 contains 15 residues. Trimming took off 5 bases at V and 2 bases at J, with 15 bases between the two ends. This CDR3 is CASGGNSAGQETQYF. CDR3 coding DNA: TGTGCTAGTGGTGGGAATTCGGCGGGGCAAGAGACCCAGTACTTC.

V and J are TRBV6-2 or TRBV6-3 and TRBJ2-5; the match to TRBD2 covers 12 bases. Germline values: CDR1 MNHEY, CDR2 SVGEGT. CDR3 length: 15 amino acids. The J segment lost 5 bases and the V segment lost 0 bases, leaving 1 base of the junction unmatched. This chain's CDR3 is CASSYSGTSGETQYF. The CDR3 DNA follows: TGTGCCAGCAGTTACTCCGGGACTAGCGGGGAGACCCAGTACTTC.

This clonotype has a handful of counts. This CDR3 is CASSPNREQFF. The CDR3 DNA follows: TGCGCCAGCAGCCCCAATAGGGAGCAGTTCTTC. The chain carries TRBV5-1 and TRBJ2-1; D is undetermined. The germline V gene has CDR1 SGHRS and CDR2 YFSETQ. The CDR3 extends over 11 amino acids. V lost 4 bases and J lost 10, with 9 bases in between.

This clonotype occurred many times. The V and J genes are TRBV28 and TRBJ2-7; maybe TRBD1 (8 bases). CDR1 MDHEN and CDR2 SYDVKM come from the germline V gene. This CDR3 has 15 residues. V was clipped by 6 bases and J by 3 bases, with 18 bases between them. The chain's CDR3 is CASRTGGDENYEQYF. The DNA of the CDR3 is TGTGCCAGCAGAACAGGGGGGGACGAGAACTACGAGCAGTACTTC. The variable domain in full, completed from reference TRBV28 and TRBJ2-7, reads DVKVTQSSRYLVKRTGEKVFLECVQDMDHENMFWYRQDPGLGLRLIYFSYDVKMKEKGDIPEGYSVSREKKERFSLILESASTNQTSMYLCASRTGGDENYEQYFGPGTRLTVT.

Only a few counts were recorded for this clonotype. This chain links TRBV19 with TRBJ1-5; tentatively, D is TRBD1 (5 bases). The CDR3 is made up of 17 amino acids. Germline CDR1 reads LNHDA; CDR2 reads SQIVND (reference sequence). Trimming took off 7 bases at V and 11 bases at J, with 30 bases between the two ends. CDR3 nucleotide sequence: TGTGCCAGTAAATCCGCGGACATTACAGTGTCCATGGGGACCCAGCATTTT. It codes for CASKSADITVSMGTQHF.

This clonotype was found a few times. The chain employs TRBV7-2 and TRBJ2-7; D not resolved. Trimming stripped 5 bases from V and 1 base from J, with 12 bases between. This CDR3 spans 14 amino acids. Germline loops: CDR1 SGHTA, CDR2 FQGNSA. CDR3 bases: TGTGCCAGCAGCCCTCGGACGGGTTCCTACGAGCAGTACGTC. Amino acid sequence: CASSPRTGSYEQYV.

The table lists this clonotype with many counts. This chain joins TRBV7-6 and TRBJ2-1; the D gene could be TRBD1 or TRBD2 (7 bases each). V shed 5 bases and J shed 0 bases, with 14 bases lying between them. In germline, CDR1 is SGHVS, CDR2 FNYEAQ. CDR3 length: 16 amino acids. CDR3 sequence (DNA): TGTGCCAGCAGCCCAGGGGGGGGGCGCTCCTACAATGAGCAGTTCTTC. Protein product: CASSPGGGRSYNEQFF.

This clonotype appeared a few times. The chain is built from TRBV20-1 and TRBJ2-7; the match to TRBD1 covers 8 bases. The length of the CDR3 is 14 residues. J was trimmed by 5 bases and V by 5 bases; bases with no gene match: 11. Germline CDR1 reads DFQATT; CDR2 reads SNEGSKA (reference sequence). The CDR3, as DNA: TGCAGTGCTTCACCCGGGACAGGCATCAACGAGCAGTACTTC. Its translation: CSASPGTGINEQYF.

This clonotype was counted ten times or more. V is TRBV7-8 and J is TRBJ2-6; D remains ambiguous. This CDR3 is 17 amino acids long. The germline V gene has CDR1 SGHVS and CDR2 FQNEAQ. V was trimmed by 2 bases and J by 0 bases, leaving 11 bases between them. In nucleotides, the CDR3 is TGTGCCAGCAGCTTACAGAGAATACCCTCTGGGGCCAACGTCCTGACTTTC. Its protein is CASSLQRIPSGANVLTF.

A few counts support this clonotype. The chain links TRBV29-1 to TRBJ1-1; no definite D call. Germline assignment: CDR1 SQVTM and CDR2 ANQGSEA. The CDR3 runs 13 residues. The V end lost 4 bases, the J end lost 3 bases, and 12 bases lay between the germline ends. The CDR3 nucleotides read TGCAGCGTTGTGGTGGTTCTGGACACTGAAGCTTTCTTT. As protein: CSVVVVLDTEAFF.

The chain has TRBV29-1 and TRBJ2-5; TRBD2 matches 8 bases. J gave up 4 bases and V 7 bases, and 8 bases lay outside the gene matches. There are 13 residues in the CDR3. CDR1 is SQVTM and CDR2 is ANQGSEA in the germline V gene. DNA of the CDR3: TGCAGCGCCGAAAAAACTAGCGGAGAGACCCAGTACTTC. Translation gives CSAEKTSGETQYF.

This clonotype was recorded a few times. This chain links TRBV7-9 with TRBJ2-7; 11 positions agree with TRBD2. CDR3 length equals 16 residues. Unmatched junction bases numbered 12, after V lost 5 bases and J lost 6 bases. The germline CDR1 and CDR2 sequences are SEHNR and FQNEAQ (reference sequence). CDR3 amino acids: CASSRLMGLAASEQYF. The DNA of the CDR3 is TGTGCCAGCAGCCGACTAATGGGACTAGCGGCGTCCGAGCAGTACTTC.